The 10 T cell receptor beta chains in this list originate from one sample, sequenced in a study of a mutant IDH1 vaccine in newly diagnosed glioma. Time point meaning: baseline, week 1 (first vaccination visit). Treatment indicated: pre-vaccination baseline after standard-of-care therapy. Sequencing used immunoSEQ multiplex PCR; TCRdb keeps in-frame clones, though not all of them. The sample has approximately 70,000 clones; around 74% are singletons. The input for sequencing was PBMCs, taken from a glioma patient treated with radiotherapy, temozolomide or both. Receptor source: a man between 45 and 60 years old with glioma.

The genes are TRBV19 and TRBJ2-6; 7 positions agree with TRBD1. Germline V lookup: CDR1 LNHDA, CDR2 SQIVND (reference sequence). J gave up 0 bases and V 11 bases, and 7 bases lay outside the gene matches. This CDR3 has 15 residues. The CDR3 protein is CACGQARSGANVLTF. CDR3 coding DNA: TGTGCCTGCGGACAGGCGCGCTCTGGGGCCAACGTCCTGACTTTC.

The chain carries TRBV5-1 and TRBJ1-3; 7 bases line up with TRBD1. Germline lookup yields CDR1 SGHRS and CDR2 YFSETQ. This CDR3 region has 15 residues. J gave up 0 bases and V 4 bases, and 4 bases lay outside the gene matches. The CDR3 DNA sequence: TGCGCCAGCAGCAATTGGGACAGCTCTGGAAACACCATATATTTT. It specifies CASSNWDSSGNTIYF.

The chain links TRBV2 to TRBJ2-5; 7 nucleotides match TRBD2. In germline, CDR1 is SNHLY, CDR2 FYNNEI. This CDR3 region has 15 residues. Germline trimming cut 5 bases from V and 4 bases from J; bases unmatched to any gene: 10. CDR3 bases: TGTGCCAGCAGTTACACTAGCGTTGGAGGAGAGACCCAGTACTTC. Its translation: CASSYTSVGGETQYF.

In its sample, this clone was seen a few times. CDR3 loop: CASSFGIGGVGTEAFF. As DNA, the CDR3 is TGTGCCAGCAGTTTCGGAATCGGGGGCGTAGGCACTGAAGCTTTCTTT. The chain joins TRBV27 to TRBJ1-1; possibly TRBD1 for D (6 bases). Trimming pared 3 bases from V and 4 bases from J, leaving 18 bases between. Germline CDR1 MNHEY, CDR2 SMNVEV (reference sequence). The CDR3 is 16 residues long.

This clone was picked up one time. V usage is TRBV5-4 and J usage is TRBJ1-6; D is possibly TRBD1 (6 bases). The CDR3 totals 13 residues. The germline V gene has CDR1 SGHNT and CDR2 YYREEE (reference sequence). V lost 4 bases, J lost 12 bases, and 14 bases lay in between. The CDR3 DNA follows: TGTGCCAGCAGCCGTGGACAGAACCAACCCCTCCACTTT. Amino acids: CASSRGQNQPLHF.

In DNA, the CDR3 is TGCGCCAGCAGCCCGGCTATGAACACTGAAGCTTTCTTT. Translating it yields CASSPAMNTEAFF. The chain links TRBV4-1 to TRBJ1-1, with D unresolved. The CDR3 runs 13 residues. The germline CDR1 and CDR2 sequences are MGHRA and YSYEKL. Trimming took off 4 bases at V and 0 bases at J, with 6 bases between the two ends.

The genes are TRBV27 and TRBJ2-4; D uncertain. CDR1 and CDR2 from the germline V gene are MNHEY and SMNVEV (reference sequence). CDR3 length equals 14 residues. Trimming cost V 2 bases and J 1 base, with 6 bases left between them. The CDR3 bases are TGTGCCAGCAGTTTACAAGGTGCCAAAAACATTCAGTACTTC. Encoded protein: CASSLQGAKNIQYF.

V and J are TRBV27 and TRBJ2-3, with 10 bases aligning to TRBD2. V dropped 4 bases and J dropped 0; count of bases not matched to a gene: 1. The CDR3 sequence is 15 residues long. CDR1 is MNHEY, CDR2 SMNVEV, per germline (reference sequence). CDR3 region: CASSYSGGSTDTQYF. CDR3 DNA: TGTGCCAGCAGTTATAGCGGGGGGAGCACAGATACGCAGTATTTT.

The genes are TRBV4-2 and TRBJ1-5; the D gene is possibly TRBD1 (5 bases). Germline-derived CDR1 and CDR2 are LGHNA and YNFKEQ. Trimming took 0 bases from V and 1 from J, leaving 10 bases between them. The CDR3 runs 16 residues. The CDR3, as DNA: TGTGCCAGCAGCCAAGATGCAGGGAGGAGCAATCAGCCCCAGCATTTT. Translated, it gives CASSQDAGRSNQPQHF.

The chain has TRBV4-3 and TRBJ1-1; D call uncertain. Trimming removed 1 base at V and 10 bases at J, with 13 bases between. CDR3 length: 13 residues. The germline V gene has CDR1 LGHNA and CDR2 YSLEER. Here the CDR3 DNA reads TGCGCCAGCAGCCAAGGGGGTGTGCCTCGAGCTTTCTTT. It codes for CASSQGGVPRAFF.